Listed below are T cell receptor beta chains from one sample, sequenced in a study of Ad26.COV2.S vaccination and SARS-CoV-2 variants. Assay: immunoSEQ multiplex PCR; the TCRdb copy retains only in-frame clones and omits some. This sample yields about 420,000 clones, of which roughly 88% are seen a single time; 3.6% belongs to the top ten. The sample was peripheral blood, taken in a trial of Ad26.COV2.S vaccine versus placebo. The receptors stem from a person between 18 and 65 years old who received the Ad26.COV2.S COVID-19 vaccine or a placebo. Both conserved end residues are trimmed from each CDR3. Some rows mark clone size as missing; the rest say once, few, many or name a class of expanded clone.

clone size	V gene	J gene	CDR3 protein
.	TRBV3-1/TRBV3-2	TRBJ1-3	ASSPTGRSGNTIY
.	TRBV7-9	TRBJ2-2	ASSPQDAIGTGELF
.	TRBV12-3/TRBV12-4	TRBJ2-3	ASSRVPPDTQY
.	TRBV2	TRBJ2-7	ASSEGPYEQY
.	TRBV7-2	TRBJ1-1	ASSLVVRTMNTEAF
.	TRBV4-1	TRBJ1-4	ASSLWGGLIGEKLF
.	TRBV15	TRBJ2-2	ATSRDEGNTGELF
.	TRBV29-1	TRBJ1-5	SVRRHHTWTALKYSNQPQH
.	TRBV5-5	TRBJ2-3	ASSLGQRVDTQY
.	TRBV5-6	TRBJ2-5	ASSPQRGSETQY
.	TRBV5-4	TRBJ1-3	ASSFGSPGNTIY
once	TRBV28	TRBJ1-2	ASSAGWVRNGYT
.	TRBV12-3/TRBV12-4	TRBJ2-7	ASSIGTAYEQY
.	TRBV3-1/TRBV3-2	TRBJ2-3	ASSLRGASTDTQY
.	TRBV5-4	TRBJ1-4	ASSFVPEGRKLF
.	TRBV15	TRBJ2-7	ATGASGGSYEQY
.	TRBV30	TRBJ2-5	AWTRGQGIGQETQY
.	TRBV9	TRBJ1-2	ASSKREEDGYT
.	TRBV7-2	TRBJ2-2	ASRLQNTGELF
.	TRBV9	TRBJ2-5	ASSPQGPQETQY
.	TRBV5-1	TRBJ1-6	ASSSEGYSPLH
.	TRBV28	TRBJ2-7	ASSFSQGISYEQY
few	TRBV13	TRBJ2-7	ASSPGQSSYEQY
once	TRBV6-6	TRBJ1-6	ASSRMERTGSSYNSPLH
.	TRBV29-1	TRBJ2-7	SASGTGSYEQY
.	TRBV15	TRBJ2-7	ATSRDRVTHEQY
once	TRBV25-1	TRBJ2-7	ASSDTGGPYEQY
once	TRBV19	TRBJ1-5	ASQYHSRGNQPQH
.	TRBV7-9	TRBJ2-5	ASSQGGGKRRETQY
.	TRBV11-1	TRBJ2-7	ASSYGTHTYEQY
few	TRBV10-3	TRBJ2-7	AIRTGGEQY
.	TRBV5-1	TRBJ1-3	ASSSTGGSGNTIY
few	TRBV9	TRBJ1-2	ASGGTYGYT
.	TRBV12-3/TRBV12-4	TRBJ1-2	ASRYRDRYT
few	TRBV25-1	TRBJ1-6	ASSEGGIYNSPLH